The 6 T cell receptor beta chains below were found in one sample sequenced in a study of blood T cell repertoires in COVID-19. Sequenced by immunoSEQ multiplex PCR; TCRdb stores in-frame clones only, minus some. The table shows approximately 280,000 clones, with around 86% occurring only once. Sample: peripheral blood. The receptors come from a man in his fifties with acute or convalescent COVID-19.

The chain combines TRBV6-5 with TRBJ2-5; weak D call: TRBD1 (6 bases). Per the germline V gene, CDR1 is MNHEY and CDR2 is SVGAGI. With 5 bases removed from V and 5 bases from J, the gap between germline ends came to 12 bases. The CDR3 length is 13 residues. The DNA of the CDR3 is TGTGCCAGCAGTCACAGGGTTTATGAGACCCAGTACTTC. Protein product: CASSHRVYETQYF.

The chain couples TRBV9 to TRBJ2-1; TRBD1 might be the D (6 bases). Trimming took off 4 bases at V and 7 bases at J, with 15 bases between the two ends. Germline V CDR1 and CDR2: SGDLS, YYNGEE. The CDR3 consists of 14 residues. The CDR3 nucleotides read TGTGCCAGCAGCCCCCAGGGGTTGAGGAATGAGCAGTTCTTC. Its translation is CASSPQGLRNEQFF.

The chain carries TRBV3-1 (or the pseudogene TRBV3-2) and TRBJ1-1; TRBD1 aligns across 7 bases. This CDR3 is 15 amino acids long. Germline CDR1 is LGHDT and CDR2 is YNNKEL (reference sequence). V lost 0 bases, J lost 6 bases, and 7 bases stayed unmatched. DNA of the CDR3: TGTGCCAGCAGCCAAGATTTGGTAGGGGGCGCTGAAGCTTTCTTT. It codes for CASSQDLVGGAEAFF.

This sequence joins TRBV3-1 (or the pseudogene TRBV3-2) and TRBJ1-5, with TRBD1 as a possible D gene (5 bases). V was shortened by 4 bases and J by 7 bases, with 17 bases between the two germline ends. The CDR3 has 15 residues. The germline gives CDR1 LGHDT, CDR2 YNNKEL (reference sequence). CDR3 residues: CASSLGGRRGQPQHF. In DNA form, the CDR3 reads TGTGCCAGCAGCCTCGGAGGGAGGAGGGGACAGCCCCAGCATTTT.

V gene TRBV12-5 combines with J gene TRBJ2-1; 11 nucleotides match TRBD2. J gave up 10 bases and V 4 bases, and 3 bases lay outside the gene matches. The CDR3 sequence is 13 residues long. The germline V gene encodes CDR1 LGHNT and CDR2 FRNRAP. The chain's CDR3 is CASGSLAGGEQFF. The CDR3 bases are TGTGCTAGTGGTTCTCTAGCGGGGGGCGAGCAGTTCTTC.

The chain links TRBV18 to TRBJ2-5; a weak D match, TRBD1 (5 bases). In germline, CDR1 is KGHSH, CDR2 LQKENI. Trimming cost V 5 bases and J 5 bases, with 18 bases left between them. This CDR3 comprises 15 residues. The CDR3 here is CASSAPTVSRETQYF. CDR3 DNA sequence: TGTGCCAGCTCAGCCCCGACAGTGTCGAGGGAGACCCAGTACTTC.